This T cell receptor (beta chain) was sequenced in a study of T cell responses to AZD1222 COVID-19 vaccine. Overall study results and limits: Repertoires were obtained only post-peak T cell response.

In this sample, this clone turned up once. Its antigen remains unknown. Germline loops: CDR1 SSHAT, CDR2 FNYEAQ (reference sequence). The CDR3 has 14 residues. V lost 3 bases to trimming and J lost 9 bases, with 15 bases between them. Some clones are missing from TCRdb's copy, which holds only in-frame ones; the method was immunoSEQ multiplex PCR. The data show approximately 80,000 clones, more than 70% seen once. The V and J genes are TRBV7-7 and TRBJ2-1; the D gene is possibly TRBD2 (5 bases). The source was peripheral blood, collected on day 0 of AZD1222 vaccination. This clonotype originated in an adult in good health. The CDR3 DNA follows: TGTGCCAGCAGCTTGAACAGCGGTTCGATTGAGCAGTTCTTC. Protein product: CASSLNSGSIEQFF.